The present TCR beta chain was sequenced within a study of T cells generated in artificial thymic organoids. This clonotype is categorized as medium-sized. TCRalpha and TCRbeta libraries were amplified separately by semi-nested PCR with TRAC or TRBC reverse primers. TCRdb redid the calling of the 5' RACE reads with MiXCR, one entry per CDR3 protein. The table lists 7,500 to 9,000 distinct CDR3 sequences, around 19% of them singletons. J gave up 4 bases and V 3 bases, and 4 bases lay outside the gene matches. Germline V gives CDR1 SGHNT, CDR2 YYREEE (reference sequence). This CDR3 has 14 residues. Sequencing was performed on naive CD8+ T cells from the thymus. As for subset: CD3+TCRalphabeta+CD8SP T cells; for blood, CD45RO-CCR7+ naive CD8+ T cells. This clonotype was obtained from a human donor who gave cord blood stem cells for thymic organoid culture, a cardiac surgery patient who gave postnatal thymus, or a blood donor (not recorded which). V usage is TRBV5-4 and J usage is TRBJ1-2; 9 nucleotides line up with TRBD1. This CDR3 is CASSSQGAGYGYTF. The DNA of the CDR3 is TGTGCCAGCAGCTCACAGGGGGCCGGCTATGGCTACACCTTC.